This TCR beta chain was captured in a study of shared clonotypes between healthy human individuals. Turning to the study itself: Per donor, three plates held CD4 naive cells, three held CD4 memory, two held CD8 naive and one held CD8 memory. General observations from the study: Represented diversity (both genetic and exposure-history) was limited by the small number of donors. In general, naive subsets displayed greater estimated richness than memory subsets did. Lower generation probabilities were found for non-shared clonotypes than for those shared by all four donors.

Some clones are missing from TCRdb's copy, which holds only in-frame ones; the method was immunoSEQ multiplex PCR. The profile shows about 1.5 million clones, roughly 95% of them singletons. On this clone itself: Its antigen is unidentified.

The CDR3 is made up of 14 amino acids. Germline CDR1 SNHLY, CDR2 FYNNEI. Trimming pared 7 bases from V and 0 bases from J, leaving 11 bases between. This rearrangement joins TRBV2 to TRBJ2-3; possibly TRBD1 or TRBD2 for D (5 bases each). The material sequenced was naive CD4+ T cells sorted from blood. As to subset: CD45RA+ positively selected. The TCR was taken from a man aged 25 to 40 in good health. CDR3 bases: TGTGCCAGCAACCGGGACGGGAGCACAGATACGCAGTATTTT. It specifies CASNRDGSTDTQYF.